This TCR beta chain is from a study of blood T cell repertoires in COVID-19. Clones were sequenced by immunoSEQ multiplex PCR, and TCRdb holds only the in-frame ones, with some missing. This sample has around 190,000 clones; 70% to 90% occur once, and the top ten carry less than 25%. V lost 3 bases to trimming and J lost 7 bases, with 12 bases between them. Germline V lookup: CDR1 MNHEY, CDR2 SMNVEV (reference sequence). The CDR3 is 13 residues long. The origin of this receptor is a man in his 70s with active or convalescent COVID-19. The specimen sequenced was peripheral blood. The chain links TRBV27 to TRBJ1-2; D perhaps matches TRBD1 (6 bases). CDR3 protein: CASSLSGVGGYTF. CDR3 nucleotides: TGTGCCAGCAGTTTGTCAGGGGTAGGTGGCTACACCTTC.